This note documents a single T cell receptor (beta chain) sequence. The record originates from a study of T cells expressing NK-cell markers. For the study at large: Source material for TCR beta repertoires consisted of sorted CD3+CD56+NKG2C+, CD3+CD56+NKG2C- and CD3+CD56-NKG2C+ T cells. Most of the eight sequenced donors were HCMV-seropositive; one was seronegative.

The authors generated TCR beta cDNA through 5'RACE template switching with UMIs. TCRdb re-called the 5' RACE reads; one entry per CDR3 protein, DNA not given. The table lists hundreds of thousands of distinct CDR3 sequences. The CDR3 has 14 amino acids. Germline loops: CDR1 DFQATT, CDR2 SNEGSKA (reference sequence). This chain uses TRBV20-1 with TRBJ2-7; TCRdb's D call, TRBD1, is unchecked because there is no DNA. This TCR was sampled from a young man in good health. The sequenced sample consisted of blood T cells: a sorted CD56 or NKG2C T cell subset, CD4+ or CD8+ T cells, or bulk PBMC T cells (not recorded which). CDR3 residues: CSARSLAGEVEQYF.